These 8 T cell receptor beta chains were sequenced from one sample in a study of response to subunit inactivated influenza vaccine (dated by TCRdb to the late 2010s). Library method: RT-PCR. These reads were obtained on an Illumina HiSeq 2500. The public reads were quality trimmed at Q25 with fastp and then assembled into clones with MiXCR by TCRdb, keeping productive beta chains. Entries are consolidated by CDR3 protein sequence, retaining the most common genes and DNA. This sample lists 300,000 to 350,000 distinct CDR3 sequences; 21% were detected once. The ten largest clones represent about 10% of the sample. Sequenced here: PBMCs from blood, sampled about 20 months after vaccination. The origin of the receptors is a man aged 50 to 69 who received an inactivated influenza vaccine. Donor details come from another sample of the same person, matched by shared clones.

This clonotype came up many times. V gene TRBV5-1 combines with J gene TRBJ1-2, with 12 bases identical to TRBD1. In germline, CDR1 is SGHRS, CDR2 YFSETQ. V shed 6 bases and J 6 bases; nucleotides not matched to a gene: 15. The CDR3 is made up of 17 amino acids. The chain's CDR3 is CASILHRDRGPRNGYTF. The CDR3, as DNA: TGCGCCAGCATCCTACACCGGGACAGGGGGCCTCGGAATGGCTACACCTTC.

V usage is TRBV6-2 or TRBV6-3 and J usage is TRBJ2-3, with 8 bases matching TRBD2. Germline V gene lookup returns CDR1 MNHEY and CDR2 SVGEGT. This CDR3 has 13 residues. V shed 3 bases and J 6 bases; nucleotides not matched to a gene: 2. Written as DNA, the CDR3 is TGTGCCAGCAGTTATAGCGGGGTTGATACGCAGTATTTT. Its translation is CASSYSGVDTQYF.

This chain connects TRBV4-3 to TRBJ2-1; a weak D match, TRBD1 (5 bases). CDR1 is LGHNA and CDR2 is YSLEER in the germline V gene. V was shortened by 4 bases and J by 4 bases, with 11 bases between the two germline ends. The CDR3 is made up of 14 amino acids. The CDR3 nucleotides read TGCGCCAGCAGCCCGCGACAGAGGTACAATGAGCAGTTCTTC. Translation gives CASSPRQRYNEQFF.

This clonotype was picked up many times. The chain uses TRBV4-1 and TRBJ1-2; the D is unclear. The CDR3 is 16 residues long. V lost 1 base and J 3 bases, leaving 15 bases between the germline ends. Germline CDR1 reads MGHRA; CDR2 reads YSYEKL. The CDR3 spells CASSQGFREFYYGYTF. CDR3 sequence (DNA): TGCGCCAGCAGCCAAGGGTTTAGGGAATTTTACTATGGCTACACCTTC.

V gene TRBV6-2 or TRBV6-3 combines with J gene TRBJ2-1; 9 bases agree with TRBD1. The CDR3 spans 16 residues. Trimming at V came to 5 bases and at J to 7 bases, leaving 12 bases not matched to a gene. The germline gives CDR1 MNHEY, CDR2 SVGEGT. The CDR3 DNA is TGTGCCAGCAGTCGCCACACCGCCGGGACAGGGAATGAGCAGTTCTTC. Encoded protein: CASSRHTAGTGNEQFF.

This clonotype was found a few times. The J gene is TRBJ2-3, the V gene TRBV20-1; 10 bases agree with TRBD2. Trimming cost V 0 bases and J 0 bases; bases outside gene matches: 9. The CDR3 length is 18 residues. CDR1 and CDR2 from the germline V gene are DFQATT and SNEGSKA (reference sequence). DNA of the CDR3: TGCAGTGCTAGAGATCCTAGCGGGAGCGCGTCTAGCACAGATACGCAGTATTTT. Its translation: CSARDPSGSASSTDTQYF.

The rearrangement links TRBV3-1 to TRBJ1-4, with a tentative D call TRBD1 (5 bases). Trimming removed 1 base from V and 13 bases from J, with 19 bases in between. The CDR3 runs to 15 residues. Germline CDR1 and CDR2: LGHDT and YNNKEL (reference sequence). CDR3: CASSQAGIGGKGLFF. In DNA, the CDR3 is TGTGCCAGCAGCCAAGCCGGGATTGGGGGAAAAGGACTGTTTTTT.

This clonotype was recorded a few times. The V call is TRBV7-8, the J call TRBJ1-5; D gene unclear. This CDR3 has 17 amino acids. V was pared by 5 bases and J by 0 bases, with 17 bases between. Germline V gene lookup returns CDR1 SGHVS and CDR2 FQNEAQ. The CDR3 nucleotides read TGTGCCAGCAGCCGAAGCCGAACAGAGTATAGCAATCAGCCCCAGCATTTT. This codes for CASSRSRTEYSNQPQHF.